The 26 T cell receptor beta chains given below trace back to one sample, sequenced in a study of T cells expressing NK-cell markers. No DNA is given; TCRdb re-called the 5' RACE reads and lists each CDR3 protein once. The sample has 150,000 or so distinct CDR3 sequences, and its top ten clones hold about 18%. Sequences were obtained from blood T cells: a sorted CD56 or NKG2C T cell subset, CD4+ or CD8+ T cells, or bulk PBMC T cells (not recorded which). Receptor source: a woman aged 18 to 75 in good health.

The rearrangement links TRBV5-1 to TRBJ1-2; absent DNA, TCRdb's TRBD1 call cannot be checked. This CDR3 contains 17 residues. Germline V CDR1 and CDR2: SGHRS, YFSETQ. CDR3 amino acids: CASSFDPGQGVKYGYTF.

J is TRBJ2-3 and V is TRBV7-8; TCRdb's D gene call, TRBD1, goes unchecked for lack of DNA. The CDR3 loop spans 16 amino acids. The germline V gene has CDR1 SGHVS and CDR2 FQNEAQ. The chain's CDR3 is CASSFPRGSNTDTQYF.

The rearrangement uses TRBV24-1 and TRBJ2-1; absent DNA, TCRdb's TRBD2 call cannot be checked. The CDR3 loop spans 16 amino acids. The V gene's germline CDR1 is KGHDR and CDR2 SFDVKD. CDR3 sequence: CATSRKELAGDNEQFF.

The V gene is TRBV6-2 or TRBV6-3, the J gene TRBJ1-5; TCRdb selects TRBD1, and the lack of DNA leaves this call unchecked. CDR1 is MNHEY, CDR2 SVGEGT, per germline. The CDR3 is made up of 14 amino acids. CDR3 amino acids: CASSFRQGKQPQHF.

CDR3: CASSYAGTGGFNIQYF. The rearrangement joins TRBV2 to TRBJ2-4; TCRdb returns TRBD1, unconfirmable since there is no DNA. Germline loops: CDR1 SNHLY, CDR2 FYNNEI. CDR3 size: 16 residues.

The CDR3 loop is CASSYGDFEQFF. The gene calls are TRBV6-5 and TRBJ2-1; there is no DNA to check the TCRdb D call of TRBD2. The CDR3 spans 12 residues. CDR1 is MNHEY, CDR2 SVGAGI, per germline.

The CDR3 region is CASSHRERGGPFF. This sequence joins TRBV27 and TRBJ2-1; TCRdb designates TRBD2, a call that cannot be tested without DNA. The germline V gene encodes CDR1 MNHEY and CDR2 SMNVEV (reference sequence). The CDR3 contains 13 residues.

The rearrangement uses TRBV12-3 or TRBV12-4 and TRBJ2-7; TCRdb indicates TRBD2, and absent DNA this call remains unverified. The length of the CDR3 is 16 residues. The CDR3 here is CASSLGQRGSTYEQYF.

The rearrangement uses TRBV9 and TRBJ1-4; absent DNA, TCRdb's TRBD1 call cannot be checked. Per germline, CDR1 SGDLS and CDR2 YYNGEE. The CDR3 totals 14 residues. The CDR3 here is CASNLQGGDEKLFF.

This sequence joins TRBV20-1 and TRBJ2-5; as DNA is missing, the TRBD2 call by TCRdb cannot be tested. Per germline, CDR1 DFQATT and CDR2 SNEGSKA (reference sequence). The length of the CDR3 is 16 residues. The CDR3 is CSAASRGLVTRETQYF.

This sequence joins TRBV5-1 and TRBJ1-4; the TCRdb D gene call, TRBD1, has no DNA to confirm it. CDR1 SGHRS and CDR2 YFSETQ come from the germline V gene. The CDR3 has 15 amino acids. This chain's CDR3 is CASSLAGQPNEKLFF. The variable domain in full, completed from reference TRBV5-1 and TRBJ1-4, reads KAGVTQTPRYLIKTRGQQVTLSCSPISGHRSVSWYQQTPGQGLQFLFEYFSETQRNKGNFPGRFSGRQFSNSRSEMNVSTLELGDSALYLCASSLAGQPNEKLFFGSGTQLSVL.

The chain recombines TRBV4-1 with TRBJ2-2; the TCRdb call, TRBD2, lacks DNA for checking. The germline V gene encodes CDR1 MGHRA and CDR2 YSYEKL. The CDR3 spans 16 residues. Here the CDR3 reads CASSQDGTRRTGELFF.

The chain joins TRBV5-1 to TRBJ2-1; TCRdb reports TRBD1, a call that lacks DNA to check it against. There are 15 residues in the CDR3. Germline CDR1 reads SGHRS; CDR2 reads YFSETQ. CDR3 sequence reads: CASSLQGANYNEQFF.

V and J are TRBV5-1 and TRBJ1-1; TCRdb reports TRBD1, a call that lacks DNA to check it against. The CDR3 is made up of 15 amino acids. Germline V CDR1 and CDR2: SGHRS, YFSETQ. The chain's CDR3 is CASSARTGVGTEAFF.

The V gene is TRBV9, the J gene TRBJ1-4. Germline V gives CDR1 SGDLS, CDR2 YYNGEE. The CDR3 has 14 amino acids. CDR3 region: CASSVEGRNEKLFF.

CDR3 protein: CASSTRQGSTDTQYF. The V call is TRBV12-3 or TRBV12-4, the J call TRBJ2-3; there is no DNA to check the TCRdb D call of TRBD1. The CDR3 is made up of 15 amino acids.

CDR3 amino acids: CASSVAGLASDTQYF. The chain joins TRBV9 to TRBJ2-3. The CDR3 consists of 15 residues. Germline CDR1 reads SGDLS; CDR2 reads YYNGEE. Supplemented by reference TRBV9 and TRBJ2-3, the full variable domain reads DSGVTQTPKHLITATGQRVTLRCSPRSGDLSVYWYQQSLDQGLQFLIQYYNGEERAKGNILERFSAQQFPDLHSELNLSSLELGDSALYFCASSVAGLASDTQYFGPGTRLTVL.

The chain combines TRBV3-1 with TRBJ2-7; there is no DNA to check the TCRdb D call of TRBD1. Germline CDR1 is LGHDT and CDR2 is YNNKEL (reference sequence). This CDR3 is built from 14 residues. This CDR3 reads CASSQGYRGHEQYF.

V gene TRBV7-3 combines with J gene TRBJ2-2. This CDR3 region has 12 residues. Germline V gene data show CDR1 as SGHTA and CDR2 as FQGTGA. This chain's CDR3 is CASSLITGELFF. The full variable domain, its missing parts supplied by reference TRBV7-3 and TRBJ2-2, is GAGVSQTPSNKVTEKGKYVELRCDPISGHTALYWYRQSLGQGPEFLIYFQGTGAADDSGLPNDRFFAVRPEGSVSTLKIQRTERGDSAVYLCASSLITGELFFGEGSRLTVL.

This rearrangement joins TRBV7-7 to TRBJ2-2; the TRBD1 assignment by TCRdb is unverifiable without DNA. This CDR3 is built from 18 residues. Germline CDR1 is SSHAT and CDR2 is FNYEAQ (reference sequence). CDR3 loop: CASSLVVLGQGRTGELFF.

This chain links TRBV20-1 with TRBJ2-1; TCRdb's assignment of TRBD1 cannot be checked, as there is no DNA. The length of the CDR3 is 14 residues. CDR1 and CDR2 from the germline V gene are DFQATT and SNEGSKA (reference sequence). CDR3 residues: CSARPSYRDNEQFF.

The genes are TRBV5-1 and TRBJ2-2. The CDR3 spans 15 residues. The germline V gene encodes CDR1 SGHRS and CDR2 YFSETQ. CDR3 sequence reads: CASRGDAANTGELFF. Together with reference TRBV5-1 and TRBJ2-2, the CDR3 gives the full variable domain: KAGVTQTPRYLIKTRGQQVTLSCSPISGHRSVSWYQQTPGQGLQFLFEYFSETQRNKGNFPGRFSGRQFSNSRSEMNVSTLELGDSALYLCASRGDAANTGELFFGEGSRLTVL.

This chain uses TRBV28 with TRBJ1-4; TCRdb indicates TRBD1, and absent DNA this call remains unverified. The CDR3 runs to 17 residues. Germline assignment: CDR1 MDHEN and CDR2 SYDVKM. The CDR3 spells CASSFGRGQGFNEKLFF.

The chain is built from TRBV5-1 and TRBJ2-1; TCRdb's D call, TRBD2, is unchecked because there is no DNA. The CDR3 is made up of 16 amino acids. The germline CDR1 and CDR2 sequences are SGHRS and YFSETQ. CDR3 amino acids: CASSAFAGVIYNEQFF.

The gene calls are TRBV5-1 and TRBJ1-1; no DNA is available, so the TRBD1 call from TCRdb remains unchecked. The CDR3 consists of 17 residues. Germline V CDR1 and CDR2: SGHRS, YFSETQ. The CDR3 here is CASSLETRDRMNTEAFF. The full variable domain, in which reference TRBV5-1 and TRBJ1-1 provide the parts outside the CDR3, is KAGVTQTPRYLIKTRGQQVTLSCSPISGHRSVSWYQQTPGQGLQFLFEYFSETQRNKGNFPGRFSGRQFSNSRSEMNVSTLELGDSALYLCASSLETRDRMNTEAFFGQGTRLTVV.

The chain has TRBV25-1 and TRBJ1-5; there is no DNA to check the TCRdb D call of TRBD1. CDR3 size: 15 residues. Per the germline V gene, CDR1 is MGHDK and CDR2 is SYGVNS. The CDR3 region is CASSEPGRIDQPQHF. The full variable domain, its missing parts supplied by reference TRBV25-1 and TRBJ1-5, is EADIYQTPRYLVIGTGKKITLECSQTMGHDKMYWYQQDPGMELHLIHYSYGVNSTEKGDLSSESTVSRIRTEHFPLTLESARPSHTSQYLCASSEPGRIDQPQHFGDGTRLSIL.